This T cell receptor beta chain was recorded in a study of shared clonotypes between healthy human individuals. Study-wide context: CD4 naive and CD4 memory each took three plates per donor, while CD8 naive took two and CD8 memory one.

To note about this clone: The antigen is not known. Within the sample, other DNA sequences also encode this same CDR3.

General observations from the study: In general, naive subsets displayed greater estimated richness than memory subsets did. Clonotypes shared by all four sorted-subset donors had higher generation probabilities than non-shared clonotypes.

The assay used deep level. Assay used: immunoSEQ multiplex PCR; TCRdb lists only in-frame clones, some missing. Counted here are about 2.3 million clones, about 90% occurring once; the ten biggest clones make up 0.37%. The receptor was isolated from a young man in good health. Some clones in this sample may be carry-over from other donors' samples. Material: naive CD4+ T cells from PBMCs. Subset indicated: CD45RA+ positively selected.

The CDR3 DNA follows: TGTGCCAGCTCCCCTGGGGCTAACTATGGCTACACCTTC. Protein: CASSPGANYGYTF. This chain links TRBV18 with TRBJ1-2; D gene unclear. This CDR3 comprises 13 residues. The germline gives CDR1 KGHSH, CDR2 LQKENI. Between the trimmed V and J ends, which lost 6 bases and 0 bases, there was a span of 8 bases.